These T cell receptor beta chains were read from a single sample in a study of shared clonotypes between healthy human individuals. Sequencing was performed with immunoSEQ multiplex PCR; in TCRdb, only in-frame clones are kept and a portion is missing. The table shows about 2,500,000 clones, with 90% to 95% occurring only once. Sequencing input: naive CD4+ T cells sorted from blood. The receptors were sampled from a young man in good health. The CDR3 runs from the conserved cysteine through the conserved F or W. The D gene is left open where the match is weak. A row's size may be missing; if present it is once, few, many or a size class.

V: TRBV5-1
size: NA
D: NA
J: TRBJ2-3
DNA: TGCGCCAGCAGCTTGGGGGGGGCGAACCCCGATACGCAGTATTTT
CDR3: CASSLGGANPDTQYF

V: TRBV4-3
size: NA
D: NA
J: TRBJ1-2
DNA: TGCGCCAGCAGCCAAGCGAACAGCTATGGCTACACCTTC
CDR3: CASSQANSYGYTF

V: TRBV29-1
size: NA
D: NA
J: TRBJ2-2
DNA: TGCAGCGCCGGGGGAGGAAAGAACACCGGGGAGCTGTTTTTT
CDR3: CSAGGGKNTGELFF

V: TRBV27
size: NA
D: TRBD1
J: TRBJ1-5
DNA: TGTGCCAGCAGTACTACAGGGGGCGCCGGCAATCAGCCCCAGCATTTT
CDR3: CASSTTGGAGNQPQHF

V: TRBV28
size: NA
D: NA
J: TRBJ1-5
DNA: TGTGCCAGCAGAGGTAGTCATCAGCCCCAGCATTTT
CDR3: CASRGSHQPQHF

V: TRBV6-5
size: NA
D: NA
J: TRBJ1-3
DNA: TGTGCCAGCAGACCACAGGGTTCAGGAAACACCATATATTTT
CDR3: CASRPQGSGNTIYF

V: TRBV2
size: NA
D: NA
J: TRBJ2-2
DNA: TGTGCCAGCTCGGGGGTCGCGGTTGAGCTGTTTTTT
CDR3: CASSGVAVELFF

V: TRBV6-5
size: NA
D: NA
J: TRBJ1-3
DNA: TGTGCCAGCAGTTACTCGAACGGGGCTGGAAACACCATATATTTT
CDR3: CASSYSNGAGNTIYF

V: TRBV9
size: once
D: TRBD1
J: TRBJ2-7
DNA: TGTGCCAGCAGCGCGTGGGGGACAGGGAGCAACGAGCAGTACTTC
CDR3: CASSAWGTGSNEQYF

V: TRBV18
size: NA
D: NA
J: TRBJ2-7
DNA: TGTGCCAGCTCACCTTTTCGGACAGCTTACGAGCAGTACTTC
CDR3: CASSPFRTAYEQYF

V: TRBV6-6
size: NA
D: TRBD2
J: TRBJ2-7
DNA: TGTGCCAGCAGGGACGGGACTAGCGGTTTTTACGAGCAGTACTTC
CDR3: CASRDGTSGFYEQYF

V: TRBV27
size: NA
D: TRBD1
J: TRBJ2-7
DNA: TGTGCCAGCAACAGTTTCCGGACAGGGGTGGGCTACGAGCAGTACTTC
CDR3: CASNSFRTGVGYEQYF

V: TRBV7-8
size: NA
D: TRBD1
J: TRBJ2-7
DNA: TGTGCCAGCAGCAGACCGGGACAGGGGGTACACGAGCAGTACTTC
CDR3: CASSRPGQGVHEQYF

V: TRBV6-5
size: NA
D: TRBD1
J: TRBJ2-7
DNA: TGTGCCAGCACGAAAGGGACAGGATCCTACGAGCAGTACTTC
CDR3: CASTKGTGSYEQYF

V: TRBV19
size: NA
D: TRBD2
J: TRBJ2-1
DNA: TGTGCCAGTAGTATGTGGGAGTCTAGCGGGAGCGATGAGCAGTTCTTC
CDR3: CASSMWESSGSDEQFF

V: TRBV7-7
size: NA
D: NA
J: TRBJ2-2
DNA: TGTGCTAGCAGCTTAGTCGGACCGAACACCGGGGAGCTGTTTTTT
CDR3: CASSLVGPNTGELFF

V: TRBV19
size: NA
D: TRBD2
J: TRBJ2-3
DNA: TGTGCCACTAGCGGGAGAATAGATACGCAGTATTTT
CDR3: CATSGRIDTQYF

V: TRBV10-3
size: NA
D: NA
J: TRBJ1-6
DNA: TGTGCCATCAGTGATGCTGTTGCCGGCTCCTATAATTCACCCCTCCACTTT
CDR3: CAISDAVAGSYNSPLHF

V: TRBV19
size: NA
D: NA
J: TRBJ1-1
DNA: TGTGCCAGTAAAGACACCCGGCGGACTGAAGCTTTCTTT
CDR3: CASKDTRRTEAFF

V: TRBV4-3
size: NA
D: TRBD1
J: TRBJ1-6
DNA: TGCGCCAGCAGCCAGGCGACAGGGAGCTCCTATAATTCACCCCTCCACTTT
CDR3: CASSQATGSSYNSPLHF

V: TRBV5-1
size: NA
D: TRBD1
J: TRBJ1-4
DNA: TGCGCCAGCAGCGAAGTACCCGGGACAGGGACCCTGTTTTTT
CDR3: CASSEVPGTGTLFF

V: TRBV4-1
size: NA
D: TRBD2
J: TRBJ2-1
DNA: TGCGCCAGCAGCCGTGAACAGCGGGGGTACAATGAGCAGTTCTTC
CDR3: CASSREQRGYNEQFF

V: TRBV28
size: NA
D: TRBD1
J: TRBJ2-7
DNA: TGTGCCAGCAGCGAATCCGGGACAGGATCTTACGAGCAGTACTTC
CDR3: CASSESGTGSYEQYF

V: TRBV25-1
size: NA
D: TRBD1
J: TRBJ2-3
DNA: TGTGCCAGCAGGGACAGGGGCACAGATACGCAGTATTTT
CDR3: CASRDRGTDTQYF

V: TRBV5-4
size: NA
D: NA
J: TRBJ2-2
DNA: TGTGCCAGCAGCATCGGGTCACCAGGCACCGGGGAGCTGTTTTTT
CDR3: CASSIGSPGTGELFF

V: TRBV18
size: NA
D: TRBD1
J: TRBJ2-5
DNA: TGTGCCAGCTCACAGACAGGGGGAGAGACCCAGTACTTC
CDR3: CASSQTGGETQYF

V: TRBV2
size: NA
D: NA
J: TRBJ2-1
DNA: TGTGCCAGCGCTCTGGGTGTCTACAATGAGCAGTTCTTC
CDR3: CASALGVYNEQFF

V: TRBV4-3
size: NA
D: TRBD1
J: TRBJ2-7
DNA: TGCGCCAGCAGCCCGGGACAGGGGGACTACGAGCAGTACTTC
CDR3: CASSPGQGDYEQYF

V: TRBV5-6
size: NA
D: NA
J: TRBJ2-3
DNA: TGTGCCAGCAGCTCCCTGAGGACCCCTGGGGTTACGCAGTATTTT
CDR3: CASSSLRTPGVTQYF

V: TRBV10-3
size: NA
D: NA
J: TRBJ1-2
DNA: TGTGCCGCCTCACAGGAGAACTATGGCTACACCTTC
CDR3: CAASQENYGYTF

V: TRBV18
size: NA
D: NA
J: TRBJ1-2
DNA: TGTGCCAGCTCACCACAAACAGAAAACTATGGCTACACCTTC
CDR3: CASSPQTENYGYTF

V: TRBV6-5
size: NA
D: TRBD1
J: TRBJ2-6
DNA: TGTGCCAGCAGGACAGGGGGCTCTGGGGCCAACGTCCTGACTTTC
CDR3: CASRTGGSGANVLTF

V: TRBV6-5
size: NA
D: NA
J: TRBJ2-6
DNA: TGTGCCAGCAGTTACTCACTGGCTTCTGGGGCCAACGTCCTGACTTTC
CDR3: CASSYSLASGANVLTF

V: TRBV7-9
size: NA
D: TRBD1
J: TRBJ1-4
DNA: TGTGCCAGCAGCCATCGACAGGGGGGGGAAAAACTGTTTTTT
CDR3: CASSHRQGGEKLFF

V: TRBV7-2
size: NA
D: NA
J: TRBJ2-7
DNA: TGTGCCAGCAGCTTAGTCCTAGCCTACGAGCAGTACTTC
CDR3: CASSLVLAYEQYF

V: TRBV2
size: NA
D: TRBD2
J: TRBJ2-3
DNA: TGTGCCAGCAGTGTCTTAGCGGGGGGATCCACAGATACGCAGTATTTT
CDR3: CASSVLAGGSTDTQYF

V: TRBV2
size: NA
D: NA
J: TRBJ2-7
DNA: TGTGCCAGCAGTGGGTCCTTTGAGCAGTACTTC
CDR3: CASSGSFEQYF

V: TRBV7-2
size: NA
D: NA
J: TRBJ2-7
DNA: TGTGCCAGCAGCTCGGGGGGGACAGGGAACCACGAGCAGTACTTC
CDR3: CASSSGGTGNHEQYF

V: TRBV19
size: NA
D: NA
J: TRBJ1-1
DNA: TGTGCCACCACCGCCAAGGGGCGACCTGAAGCTTTCTTT
CDR3: CATTAKGRPEAFF

V: TRBV6-6
size: NA
D: NA
J: TRBJ2-3
DNA: TGTGCCAGCAGTTACAGGAGGCCGGGCACAGATACGCAGTATTTT
CDR3: CASSYRRPGTDTQYF

V: TRBV20-1
size: once
D: NA
J: TRBJ1-1
DNA: TGCAGTGCTCCGCAGAACACTGAAGCTTTCTTT
CDR3: CSAPQNTEAFF

V: TRBV10-1
size: NA
D: NA
J: TRBJ2-7
DNA: TGCGCCAGCAGTGACAGGAGCGAACCCTACGAGCAGTACTTC
CDR3: CASSDRSEPYEQYF

V: TRBV5-6
size: NA
D: NA
J: TRBJ1-3
DNA: TGTGCCAGCAGCTTGGGGCAGGCGCCCTCTGGAAACACCATATATTTT
CDR3: CASSLGQAPSGNTIYF

V: TRBV18
size: NA
D: TRBD1
J: TRBJ2-2
DNA: TGTGCCAGCTCACCTTCGACAGGGGGCTCGAATACCGGGGAGCTGTTTTTT
CDR3: CASSPSTGGSNTGELFF

V: TRBV6-1
size: NA
D: NA
J: TRBJ1-5
DNA: TGTGCCAGCAGTGAGACAGATTATAGCAATCAGCCCCAGCATTTT
CDR3: CASSETDYSNQPQHF

V: TRBV11-3
size: NA
D: TRBD1
J: TRBJ2-1
DNA: TGTGCCAGCAGCTTTCAGGGGGATGAGCAGTTCTTC
CDR3: CASSFQGDEQFF

V: TRBV7-2
size: few
D: TRBD1
J: TRBJ1-1
DNA: TGTGCCAGCAGCGTGACAGGGGTGAACACTGAAGCTTTCTTT
CDR3: CASSVTGVNTEAFF

V: TRBV29-1
size: NA
D: NA
J: TRBJ1-1
DNA: TGCAGCGTCCTGGACTCCGGACGGAACACTGAAGCTTTCTTT
CDR3: CSVLDSGRNTEAFF

V: TRBV19
size: NA
D: TRBD2
J: TRBJ2-1
DNA: TGTGCCAGTAGTTCAACTAGCGGGAGAAATGAGCAGTTCTTC
CDR3: CASSSTSGRNEQFF

V: TRBV6-5
size: NA
D: TRBD1
J: TRBJ2-7
DNA: TGTGCCAGCAGATCCACAGGGGCCTTCGAGCAGTACTTC
CDR3: CASRSTGAFEQYF

V: TRBV28
size: NA
D: NA
J: TRBJ2-4
DNA: TGTGCCAGCTCCGGAGCCAAAAACATTCAGTACTTC
CDR3: CASSGAKNIQYF

V: TRBV20-1
size: NA
D: NA
J: TRBJ2-7
DNA: TGCAGTGCGACGGACTTGTACGAGCAGTACTTC
CDR3: CSATDLYEQYF

V: TRBV11-2
size: NA
D: NA
J: TRBJ1-6
DNA: TGTGCCAGCAGCTTCTTAGGGGGGGGCGGCAGCTCCTATAATTCACCCCTCCACTTT
CDR3: CASSFLGGGGSSYNSPLHF

V: TRBV6-5
size: NA
D: TRBD1
J: TRBJ1-4
DNA: TGTGCCAGCAGTTCAGGGGGCGTTGGTGAAAAACTGTTTTTT
CDR3: CASSSGGVGEKLFF

V: TRBV14
size: few
D: NA
J: TRBJ1-2
DNA: TGTGCCAGCAGCCAAGACATTCGCTCAGTGGGCTACACCTTC
CDR3: CASSQDIRSVGYTF

V: TRBV7-2
size: NA
D: TRBD2
J: TRBJ2-1
DNA: TGTGCCAGCAGCCTTACTAGCGGGGACTACAATGAGCAGTTCTTC
CDR3: CASSLTSGDYNEQFF

V: TRBV18
size: NA
D: TRBD2
J: TRBJ2-7
DNA: TGTGCCAGCTCACCCACCACCGCTAGCGGGACGTACGAGCAGTACTTC
CDR3: CASSPTTASGTYEQYF